This T cell receptor beta chain was recovered during a study of regulatory T cells in long-lasting Graves disease. The time point denotes: newly diagnosed GD, antithyroid drugs for less than 3 months. TCR sequences were obtained from RNA taken from PBMCs. General study findings and limits: Sample size was small, which may have lowered accuracy.

Construction of TCR beta libraries relied on iRepertoire HTBI primers and on Arm-PCR targeting CDR3 regions. From the multiplex PCR reads, TCRdb called clonotypes with MiXCR, one entry per CDR3 protein. The data show just over 600,000 distinct CDR3 sequences, roughly 16% seen once. Many counts were recorded for this clonotype. The target antigen is unknown. This same sample was also part of a study on T cells in Graves' hyperthyroidism and ophthalmopathy. That report notes: Hyperthyroidism patients were newly diagnosed, had disease duration under 2 months, and were aged 18 to 65 years.

This sample comprised peripheral blood mononuclear cells (PBMCs), obtained at new diagnosis, from a patient treated with antithyroid drugs. This clonotype was obtained from a woman aged 30 to 39 with Graves disease.

CDR3 loop: CASRQSGSPLHF. The CDR3 DNA follows: TGTGCCAGCAGGCAAAGCGGTTCACCCCTCCACTTT. The J gene is TRBJ1-6, the V gene TRBV3-1; D gene unclear. The CDR3 is 12 amino acids. Germline V gene lookup returns CDR1 LGHDT and CDR2 YNNKEL (reference sequence). V was pared by 6 bases and J by 9 bases, with 9 bases between.